The rows below give T cell receptor beta chains drawn from one sample of a study of shared clonotypes between healthy human individuals. Produced via immunoSEQ multiplex PCR; TCRdb's table is partial and in-frame only. Here the sample spans 2 million to 3 million clones, roughly 93% being singletons. Specimen: naive CD4+ T cells from PBMCs. Receptors originate from a man aged 18 to 29 in good health. Some clones in this sample may be carry-over from other donors' samples. Both conserved end residues are part of each CDR3. A D gene is named only where the DNA matches it firmly. A row's size may be missing; if present it is once, few, many or a size class.

d_gene	v_gene	j_gene	abundance	CDR3aa	CDR3nt
NA	TRBV29-1	TRBJ2-3	NA	CSFHTFSTDTQYF	TGCAGCTTCCACACTTTTAGCACAGATACGCAGTATTTT
TRBD2	TRBV19	TRBJ2-3	NA	CASSRRGQKVAGERTDTQYF	TGTGCCAGTAGCCGCCGAGGTCAAAAAGTAGCGGGAGAGCGGACAGATACGCAGTATTTT
TRBD1	TRBV7-2	TRBJ2-7	NA	CASSASGQAYEQYF	TGTGCCAGCAGCGCGTCGGGACAGGCTTACGAGCAGTACTTC
NA	TRBV5-1	TRBJ1-2	NA	CASSLDPPYGYTF	TGCGCCAGCAGCTTGGATCCGCCCTATGGCTACACCTTC
NA	TRBV11-2	TRBJ2-7	NA	CASSYPPYPSSSYEQYF	TGTGCCAGCAGCTACCCCCCTTACCCGTCTAGCTCCTACGAGCAGTACTTC
TRBD1	TRBV9	TRBJ1-1	NA	CASSDPRQGRTEAFF	TGTGCCAGCAGCGACCCGAGACAGGGACGAACTGAAGCTTTCTTT
NA	TRBV28	TRBJ1-5	NA	CASSPNGVQPQHF	TGTGCCAGCAGTCCCAACGGGGTTCAGCCCCAGCATTTT
TRBD2	TRBV6-5	TRBJ2-5	once	CASSPDFSGETQYF	TGTGCCAGCAGCCCGGACTTTAGCGGGGAGACCCAGTACTTC
NA	TRBV7-9	TRBJ1-1	NA	CASSLDPMNTEAFF	TGTGCCAGCAGCTTAGATCCCATGAACACTGAAGCTTTCTTT
TRBD1	TRBV5-1	TRBJ2-1	NA	CASSWGTEYNEQFF	TGCGCCAGCAGCTGGGGGACAGAGTACAATGAGCAGTTCTTC
NA	TRBV19	TRBJ1-5	few	CASSMPFRPQHF	TGTGCCAGTAGTATGCCCTTCCGGCCCCAGCATTTT
NA	TRBV28	TRBJ1-5	NA	CASSPDINQPQHF	TGTGCCAGCAGTCCGGACATCAATCAGCCCCAGCATTTT
NA	TRBV6-5	TRBJ2-7	once	CASSYSKLGSGEQYF	TGTGCCAGCAGTTACTCGAAGCTGGGGTCCGGCGAGCAGTACTTC
NA	TRBV5-1	TRBJ1-1	NA	CASSSRPGQNTEAFF	TGCGCCAGCAGCTCCCGCCCCGGGCAGAACACTGAAGCTTTCTTT
NA	TRBV5-1	TRBJ2-1	NA	CASRSLGRNEQFF	TGCGCCAGCAGATCGTTGGGGAGAAATGAGCAGTTCTTC
NA	TRBV28	TRBJ1-1	NA	CASSLLGGDTEAFF	TGTGCCAGCAGTTTATTAGGAGGGGACACTGAAGCTTTCTTT
NA	TRBV5-8	TRBJ2-7	once	CASSLYAPEQYF	TGTGCCAGCAGCTTGTATGCCCCCGAGCAGTACTTC
NA	TRBV11-2	TRBJ2-5	NA	CASSLNRAQETQYF	TGTGCCAGCAGCTTGAACCGGGCACAAGAGACCCAGTACTTC
NA	TRBV18	TRBJ2-5	once	CASSPTQSRTAWGQETQYF	TGTGCCAGCTCACCGACTCAATCTCGGACAGCTTGGGGGCAAGAGACCCAGTACTTC
NA	TRBV28	TRBJ1-4	NA	CASKPGREKLFF	TGTGCCAGCAAGCCTGGCCGCGAAAAACTGTTTTTT
NA	TRBV6-6	TRBJ1-2	few	CASSPHETGSGGYTF	TGTGCCAGCAGTCCTCACGAAACAGGATCCGGTGGCTACACCTTC
NA	TRBV7-8	TRBJ1-1	NA	CASSRNMNTEAFF	TGTGCCAGCAGCCGAAACATGAACACTGAAGCTTTCTTT
NA	TRBV9	TRBJ2-7	NA	CASSVGYEQYF	TGTGCCAGCAGCGTAGGATACGAGCAGTACTTC